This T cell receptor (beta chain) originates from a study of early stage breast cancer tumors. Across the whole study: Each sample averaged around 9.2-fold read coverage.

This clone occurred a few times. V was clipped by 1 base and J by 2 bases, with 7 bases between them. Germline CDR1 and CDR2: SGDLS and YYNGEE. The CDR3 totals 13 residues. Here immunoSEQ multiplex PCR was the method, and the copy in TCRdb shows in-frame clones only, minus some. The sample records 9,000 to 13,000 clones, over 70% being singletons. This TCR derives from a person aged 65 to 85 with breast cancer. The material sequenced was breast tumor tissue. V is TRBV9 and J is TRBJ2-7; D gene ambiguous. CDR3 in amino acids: CASSVSPTYEQYF. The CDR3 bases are TGTGCCAGCAGCGTATCTCCTACCTACGAGCAGTACTTC. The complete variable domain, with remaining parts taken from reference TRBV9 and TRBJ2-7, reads DSGVTQTPKHLITATGQRVTLRCSPRSGDLSVYWYQQSLDQGLQFLIQYYNGEERAKGNILERFSAQQFPDLHSELNLSSLELGDSALYFCASSVSPTYEQYFGPGTRLTVT.